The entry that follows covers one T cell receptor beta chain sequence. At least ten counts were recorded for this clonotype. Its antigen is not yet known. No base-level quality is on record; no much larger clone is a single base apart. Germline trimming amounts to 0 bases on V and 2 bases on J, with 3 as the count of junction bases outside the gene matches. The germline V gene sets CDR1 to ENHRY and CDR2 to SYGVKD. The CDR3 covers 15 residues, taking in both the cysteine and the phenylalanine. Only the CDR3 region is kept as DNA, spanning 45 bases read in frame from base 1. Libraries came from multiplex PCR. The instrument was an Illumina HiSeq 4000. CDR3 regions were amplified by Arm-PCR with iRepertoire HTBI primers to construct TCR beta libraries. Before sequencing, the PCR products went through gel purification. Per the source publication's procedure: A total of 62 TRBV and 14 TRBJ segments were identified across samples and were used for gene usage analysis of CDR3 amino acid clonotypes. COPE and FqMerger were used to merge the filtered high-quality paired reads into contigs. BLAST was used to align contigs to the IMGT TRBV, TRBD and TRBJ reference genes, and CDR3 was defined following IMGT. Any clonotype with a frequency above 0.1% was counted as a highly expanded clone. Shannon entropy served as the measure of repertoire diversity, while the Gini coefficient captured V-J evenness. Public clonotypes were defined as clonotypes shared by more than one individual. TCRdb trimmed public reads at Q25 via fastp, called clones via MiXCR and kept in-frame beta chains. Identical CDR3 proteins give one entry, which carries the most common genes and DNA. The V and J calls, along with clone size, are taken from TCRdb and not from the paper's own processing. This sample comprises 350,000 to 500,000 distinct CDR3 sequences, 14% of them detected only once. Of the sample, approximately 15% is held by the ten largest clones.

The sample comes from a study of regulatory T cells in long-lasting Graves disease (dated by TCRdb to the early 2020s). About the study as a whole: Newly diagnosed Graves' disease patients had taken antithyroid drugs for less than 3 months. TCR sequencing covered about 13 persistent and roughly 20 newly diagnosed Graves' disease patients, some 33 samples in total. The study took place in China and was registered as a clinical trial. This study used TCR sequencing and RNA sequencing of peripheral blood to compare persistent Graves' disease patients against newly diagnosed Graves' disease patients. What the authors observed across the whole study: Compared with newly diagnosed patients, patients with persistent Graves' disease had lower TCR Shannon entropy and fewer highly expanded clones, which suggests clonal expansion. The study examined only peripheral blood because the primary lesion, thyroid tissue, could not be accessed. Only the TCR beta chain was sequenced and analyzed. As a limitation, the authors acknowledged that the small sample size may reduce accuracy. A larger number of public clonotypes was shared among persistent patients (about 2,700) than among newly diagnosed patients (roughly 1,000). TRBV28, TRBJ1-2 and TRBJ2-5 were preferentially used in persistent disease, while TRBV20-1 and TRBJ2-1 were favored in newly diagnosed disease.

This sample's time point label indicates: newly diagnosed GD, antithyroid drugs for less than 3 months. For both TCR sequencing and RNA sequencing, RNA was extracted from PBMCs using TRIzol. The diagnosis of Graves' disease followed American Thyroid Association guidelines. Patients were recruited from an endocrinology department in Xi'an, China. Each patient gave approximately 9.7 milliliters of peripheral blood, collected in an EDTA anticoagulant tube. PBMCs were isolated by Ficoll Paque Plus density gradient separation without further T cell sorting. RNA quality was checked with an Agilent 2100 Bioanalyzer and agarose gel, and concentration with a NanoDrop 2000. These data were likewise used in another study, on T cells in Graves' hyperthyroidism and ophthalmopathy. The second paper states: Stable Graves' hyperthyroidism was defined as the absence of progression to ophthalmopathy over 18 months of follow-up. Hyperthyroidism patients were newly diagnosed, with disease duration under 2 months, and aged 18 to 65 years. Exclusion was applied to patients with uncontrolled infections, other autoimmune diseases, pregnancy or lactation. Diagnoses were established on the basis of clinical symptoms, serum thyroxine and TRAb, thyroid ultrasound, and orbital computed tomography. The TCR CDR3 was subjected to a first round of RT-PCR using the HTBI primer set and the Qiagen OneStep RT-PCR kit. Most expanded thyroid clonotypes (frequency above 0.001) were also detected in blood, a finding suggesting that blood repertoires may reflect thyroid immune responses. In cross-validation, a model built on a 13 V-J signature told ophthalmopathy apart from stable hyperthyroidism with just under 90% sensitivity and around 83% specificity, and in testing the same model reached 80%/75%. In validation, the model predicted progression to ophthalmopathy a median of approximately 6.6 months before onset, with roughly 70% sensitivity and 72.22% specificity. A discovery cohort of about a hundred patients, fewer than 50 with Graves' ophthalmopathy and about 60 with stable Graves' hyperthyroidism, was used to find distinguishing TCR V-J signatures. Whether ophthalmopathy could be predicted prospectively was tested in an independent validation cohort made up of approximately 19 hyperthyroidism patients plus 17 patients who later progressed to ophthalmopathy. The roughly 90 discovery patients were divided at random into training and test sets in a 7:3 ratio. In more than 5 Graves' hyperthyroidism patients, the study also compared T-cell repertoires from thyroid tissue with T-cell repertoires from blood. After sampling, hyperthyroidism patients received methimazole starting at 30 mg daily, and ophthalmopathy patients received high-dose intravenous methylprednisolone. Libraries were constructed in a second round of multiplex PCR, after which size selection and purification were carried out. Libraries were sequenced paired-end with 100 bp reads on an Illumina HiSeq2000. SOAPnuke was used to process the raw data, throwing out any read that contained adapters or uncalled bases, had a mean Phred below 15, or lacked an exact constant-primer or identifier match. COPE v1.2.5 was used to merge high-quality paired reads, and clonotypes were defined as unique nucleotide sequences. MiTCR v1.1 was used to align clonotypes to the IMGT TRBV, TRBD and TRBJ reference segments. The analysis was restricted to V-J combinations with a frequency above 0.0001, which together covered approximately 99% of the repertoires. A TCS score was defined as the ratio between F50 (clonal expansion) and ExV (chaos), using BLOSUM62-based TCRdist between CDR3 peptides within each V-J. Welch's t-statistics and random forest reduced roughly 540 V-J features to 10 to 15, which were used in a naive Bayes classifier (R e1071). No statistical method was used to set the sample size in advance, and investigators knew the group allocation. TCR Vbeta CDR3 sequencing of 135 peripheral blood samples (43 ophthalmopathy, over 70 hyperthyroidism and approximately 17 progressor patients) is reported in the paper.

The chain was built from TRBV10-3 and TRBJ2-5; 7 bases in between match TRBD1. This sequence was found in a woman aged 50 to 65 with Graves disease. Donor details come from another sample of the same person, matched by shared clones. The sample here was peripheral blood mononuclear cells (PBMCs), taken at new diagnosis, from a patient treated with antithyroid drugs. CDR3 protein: CAISESTGRQETQYF. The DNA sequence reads TGTGCCATCAGTGAGTCGACAGGGCGGCAAGAGACCCAGTACTTC.